The next 29 T cell receptor beta chains were all read from a single sample in a study of CD8 T cells in ankylosing spondylitis. From the 5' RACE reads, TCRdb called clonotypes with MiXCR, one entry per CDR3 protein. The table lists 310,000 or so distinct CDR3 sequences, over 15% of them singletons, with 7.8% in the top ten. The sequencing input was blood, either unsorted or a sorted T cell fraction (not recorded which). The receptors derive from a male donor with ankylosing spondylitis or in good health (not recorded which).

The V gene is TRBV27, the J gene TRBJ1-2; a weak D match, TRBD1 (6 bases). CDR3 length equals 13 residues. Per the germline V gene, CDR1 is MNHEY and CDR2 is SMNVEV (reference sequence). The germline V and J ends were trimmed by 3 bases and 7 bases, with 12 bases remaining between them. The CDR3 sequence is CASSFPGALGYTF. CDR3 DNA sequence: TGTGCCAGCAGTTTCCCGGGGGCTCTTGGCTACACCTTC.

V and J are TRBV10-1 and TRBJ2-2; 8 bases fit TRBD2. CDR3 length: 15 amino acids. The germline V gene has CDR1 WNHNN and CDR2 SYGVQD (reference sequence). V was clipped by 5 bases and J by 7 bases; unmatched bases: 9. The CDR3 sequence is CASSPAGGPHGELFF. The DNA of the CDR3 is TGCGCCAGCAGTCCCGCGGGAGGCCCCCACGGGGAGCTGTTTTTT.

This clonotype was observed a few times. The chain employs TRBV7-8 and TRBJ2-5; D is perhaps TRBD2 (6 bases). The ends were cut back, 3 bases at V and 2 bases at J, with 16 bases in the middle. The germline gives CDR1 SGHVS, CDR2 FQNEAQ. This CDR3 is 16 amino acids long. Written as DNA, the CDR3 is TGTGCCAGCAGCTTTAGGGGACTGGGTCAGCAAGAGACCCAGTACTTC. Its translation: CASSFRGLGQQETQYF.

V and J are TRBV29-1 and TRBJ2-7; D gene unclear. This CDR3 has 11 amino acids. CDR1 SQVTM and CDR2 ANQGSEA come from the germline V gene. Here the CDR3 reads CTLAKLYEQYV. The CDR3 nucleotides read TGCACCCTTGCAAAACTTTACGAGCAGTACGTC.

This clonotype was seen a few times. The CDR3 DNA reads as TGTGCCAGCGCATCCCGGGCCACACCAACTAATGAAAAACTGTTTTTT. The encoded protein is CASASRATPTNEKLFF. This rearrangement joins TRBV5-5 to TRBJ1-4; D is uncertain. The CDR3 covers 16 residues. The ends were cut back, 7 bases at V and 0 bases at J, with 16 bases in the middle. CDR1 and CDR2 (germline): SGHKS, YYEKEE (reference sequence).

This clonotype was observed a few times. The genes are TRBV24-1 and TRBJ1-2; D not certain. Germline assignment: CDR1 KGHDR and CDR2 SFDVKD. CDR3 size: 15 residues. The V end was cut by 3 bases, the J end by 4 bases, with 14 bases between. This chain's CDR3 is CATSDRRSEGYGYTF. The CDR3 coding sequence is TGTGCCACCAGTGATCGGAGGTCTGAAGGCTATGGCTACACCTTC.

A few counts support this clonotype. The chain is built from TRBV20-1 and TRBJ2-3; 9 bases line up with TRBD2. The CDR3 spans 15 residues. The germline CDR1 and CDR2 sequences are DFQATT and SNEGSKA (reference sequence). Losses at the gene ends were 6 bases for V and 2 bases for J; bases not matched to a gene: 9. The CDR3, as DNA: TGCAGTGCGGGGGGACTAGCAGCTATCACAGATACGCAGTATTTT. Translating gives CSAGGLAAITDTQYF.

The sample holds a few counts of this clonotype. V and J are TRBV7-2 and TRBJ2-3; 10 bases align to TRBD2. V lost 5 bases and J lost 1; bases outside the gene matches: 6. Germline assignment: CDR1 SGHTA and CDR2 FQGNSA. The CDR3 runs 16 residues. The CDR3 coding sequence is TGTGCCAGCAGCACCCTAGCGGGGGCCCGCACAGATACGCAGTATTTT. Residues: CASSTLAGARTDTQYF.

The chain combines TRBV20-1 with TRBJ2-3; 12 bases fit TRBD2. The CDR3 spans 16 residues. From germline, CDR1 is DFQATT and CDR2 SNEGSKA (reference sequence). After removal of 0 bases from V and 5 bases from J, the junction contained 6 bases not matched to a gene. DNA of the CDR3: TGCAGTGCTAGAGATTCTAGCGGGAGGGCCGGAGATACGCAGTATTTT. Amino acids: CSARDSSGRAGDTQYF.

This clonotype turned up a few times. The rearrangement links TRBV20-1 to TRBJ2-1; D perhaps matches TRBD2 (6 bases). Deletions cut 5 bases from V and 6 bases from J, with 11 bases between. The CDR3 consists of 12 residues. Germline V gene sequence: CDR1 DFQATT, CDR2 SNEGSKA (reference sequence). CDR3 nucleotides: TGCAGTGCTGGGGAGACTAGCAATGAGCAGTTCTTC. Its translation: CSAGETSNEQFF.

The chain is built from TRBV18 and TRBJ2-1; D unclear. Germline-derived CDR1 and CDR2 are KGHSH and LQKENI. Trimming pared 0 bases from V and 6 bases from J, leaving 6 bases between. This CDR3 comprises 13 residues. For the CDR3, the DNA is TGTGCCAGCTCACCACCGGTAGGCAATGAGCAGTTCTTC. Amino acids: CASSPPVGNEQFF.

This clonotype was counted between two and nine times. J is TRBJ2-3 and V is TRBV6-1, with 7 bases aligning to TRBD2. The CDR3 runs 17 residues. V gave up 6 bases and J gave up 0 bases; unmatched junction bases: 12. The V gene's germline CDR1 is MNHNS and CDR2 SASEGT. CDR3 in DNA: TGTGCCAGCAGAACCGGACTAGGGATTACTAGCACAGATACGCAGTATTTT. This translates into CASRTGLGITSTDTQYF.

The CDR3 DNA follows: TGTGCCAGCAGTAACTATGGGACAGATCAAGAGACCCAGTACTTC. It codes for CASSNYGTDQETQYF. V is TRBV7-9 and J is TRBJ2-5; the match to TRBD1 covers 7 bases. The germline V gene encodes CDR1 SEHNR and CDR2 FQNEAQ (reference sequence). The CDR3 spans 15 residues. V lost 6 bases and J lost 2; bases outside the gene matches: 9.

V usage is TRBV3-1 and J usage is TRBJ2-1; tentatively, D is TRBD1 or TRBD2 (5 bases each). Trimming stripped 6 bases from V and 7 bases from J, with 13 bases between. Germline CDR1 and CDR2: LGHDT and YNNKEL (reference sequence). CDR3 length: 13 amino acids. CDR3 residues: CASRSGPLNEQFF. The CDR3 DNA reads TGTGCCAGCAGATCGGGACCCCTGAATGAGCAGTTCTTC.

In its sample, this clonotype was seen a few times. The V call is TRBV5-1, the J call TRBJ2-5; weak D call: TRBD2 (5 bases). CDR3 length: 14 residues. Germline V CDR1 and CDR2: SGHRS, YFSETQ. Trimming stripped 2 bases from V and 5 bases from J, with 13 bases between. The CDR3 sequence: CASSFKGSGETQYF. The DNA for the CDR3 is TGCGCCAGCAGCTTTAAAGGGTCGGGGGAGACCCAGTACTTC.

This chain joins TRBV20-1 and TRBJ2-7; D remains unclear. Trimming stripped 1 base from V and 4 bases from J, with 5 bases between. The germline V gene encodes CDR1 DFQATT and CDR2 SNEGSKA (reference sequence). The CDR3 runs to 11 residues. CDR3 sequence reads: CSARVRYEQYV. The CDR3 DNA reads as TGCAGTGCTAGAGTCAGGTACGAGCAGTACGTC.

A few counts support this clonotype. The rearrangement uses TRBV20-1 and TRBJ2-1; D may be TRBD2 (6 bases). Germline assignment: CDR1 DFQATT and CDR2 SNEGSKA (reference sequence). Trimming stripped 5 bases from V and 7 bases from J, with 21 bases between. The length of the CDR3 is 15 residues. CDR3 amino acids: CSARGKGGSGNEQFF. CDR3 nucleotides: TGCAGTGCTCGAGGTAAAGGAGGGAGTGGAAATGAGCAGTTCTTC.

This clonotype appeared a few times. For the CDR3, the DNA is TGCAGCGGCGGCAACACCGGGGAGCTGTTTTTT. Translating gives CSGGNTGELFF. The chain has TRBV29-1 and TRBJ2-2; D unclear. Germline CDR1 and CDR2: SQVTM and ANQGSEA. This CDR3 has 11 amino acids. V was clipped by 7 bases and J by 2 bases, with 5 bases between them.

The chain employs TRBV20-1 and TRBJ2-3; the D is unclear. The germline V and J ends were trimmed by 5 bases and 1 base, with 13 bases remaining between them. The germline gives CDR1 DFQATT, CDR2 SNEGSKA (reference sequence). The CDR3 runs 14 residues. The CDR3 DNA is TGCAGTGCTGGATCGGACGGACGCACAGATACGCAGTATTTT. Its protein is CSAGSDGRTDTQYF.

Only a few counts were recorded for this clonotype. This chain links TRBV5-1 with TRBJ2-5; D may be TRBD1 (6 bases). CDR1 and CDR2 from the germline V gene are SGHRS and YFSETQ. This CDR3 contains 14 residues. The ends were cut back, 4 bases at V and 1 base at J, with 11 bases in the middle. The CDR3 sequence: CASSITGFQETQYF. The CDR3 coding sequence is TGCGCCAGCAGCATTACAGGGTTCCAAGAGACCCAGTACTTC.

This clonotype has at least ten counts. V usage is TRBV29-1 and J usage is TRBJ2-1; D is unresolved. V gave up 2 bases and J gave up 3 bases, with 14 bases separating them. The V gene's germline CDR1 is SQVTM and CDR2 ANQGSEA. This CDR3 comprises 15 residues. The CDR3, as DNA: TGCAGCGTTGAACGGTTAGACAAGTACTACAATGAGCAGTTCTTC. Translated, it gives CSVERLDKYYNEQFF.

V usage is TRBV24-1 and J usage is TRBJ2-1; no reliable D call. CDR1 is KGHDR and CDR2 is SFDVKD in the germline V gene. The V and J ends lost 5 bases and 0 bases respectively, with 13 bases between them. The CDR3 contains 16 residues. The CDR3 spells CATSGPSPSSYNEQFF. CDR3 in DNA: TGTGCCACCAGTGGCCCCTCCCCTAGCTCCTACAATGAGCAGTTCTTC.

This rearrangement joins TRBV7-2 to TRBJ2-3; 11 positions match TRBD2. The germline gives CDR1 SGHTA, CDR2 FQGNSA. Trimming took 4 bases from V and 3 from J; bases not matched to a gene: 6. The CDR3 extends over 16 amino acids. In DNA form, the CDR3 reads TGTGCCAGCAGCTCTTTTAGCGGGGGGGATACAGATACGCAGTATTTT. Its translation: CASSSFSGGDTDTQYF.

Only a few counts were recorded for this clonotype. The genes are TRBV20-1 and TRBJ1-5; D may be TRBD1 (5 bases). CDR3 length equals 13 residues. CDR1 and CDR2 from the germline V gene are DFQATT and SNEGSKA (reference sequence). Trimming took off 3 bases at V and 9 bases at J, with 15 bases between the two ends. The CDR3 nucleotides read TGCAGTGCTAGCATCAGGGTCCAAGGGCCCCAGCATTTT. This encodes CSASIRVQGPQHF.

This clonotype was seen a few times. This chain connects TRBV3-1 to TRBJ2-4, with D unresolved. Germline CDR1 reads LGHDT; CDR2 reads YNNKEL (reference sequence). The CDR3 has 14 amino acids. V lost 1 base and J lost 7, with 11 bases in between. The CDR3 sequence is CASSQGAVFNIQYF. The CDR3 DNA sequence: TGTGCCAGCAGCCAAGGGGCGGTCTTCAACATTCAGTACTTC.

This clonotype has at least ten counts. An end of the junction differs from the germline gene, which may be a read error. The rearrangement joins TRBV29-1 to TRBJ2-1; weak D call: TRBD2 (6 bases). CDR1 is SQVTM, CDR2 ANQGSEA, per germline. This CDR3 has 13 residues. The chain's CDR3 is CSGSTGVYYEQFF. The CDR3 coding sequence is TGCAGCGGGTCAACGGGGGTCTACTATGAGCAGTTCTTC.

Ten or more counts support this clonotype. The CDR3 protein is CASSLGYRSYEQYV. For the CDR3, the DNA is TGTGCCAGCAGCTTGGGGTACCGCTCCTACGAGCAGTACGTC. This chain connects TRBV5-6 to TRBJ2-7; D is undetermined. V was pared by 0 bases and J by 0 bases, with 7 bases between. Germline CDR1 and CDR2: SGHDT and YYEEEE. This CDR3 is built from 14 residues.

The J gene is TRBJ2-1, the V gene TRBV12-3 or TRBV12-4; the match to TRBD2 covers 10 bases. J gave up 9 bases and V 6 bases, and 11 bases lay outside the gene matches. This CDR3 is 15 amino acids long. This CDR3 reads CASSASGRALSEQFF. The CDR3 region has the DNA TGTGCCAGCAGCGCAAGCGGGAGGGCCCTCAGTGAGCAGTTCTTC.

This clonotype has at least ten counts. The chain couples TRBV29-1 to TRBJ2-1; a possible D gene is TRBD2 (6 bases). Per the germline V gene, CDR1 is SQVTM and CDR2 is ANQGSEA. The germline V and J ends were trimmed by 4 bases and 0 bases, with 7 bases remaining between them. CDR3 length: 13 residues. The chain's CDR3 is CSVATSSYNEQFF. The CDR3 DNA sequence: TGCAGCGTTGCGACTAGCTCCTACAATGAGCAGTTCTTC.